This T cell receptor (beta chain) was retrieved from a study of blood T cell repertoires in COVID-19. Clones were sequenced by immunoSEQ multiplex PCR, and TCRdb holds only the in-frame ones, with some missing. Among approximately 150,000 clones, approximately 88% were seen once, and the ten largest hold about 10%. V was clipped by 2 bases and J by 7 bases; unmatched bases: 4. Germline V gene data show CDR1 as GTSNPN and CDR2 as SVGIG (reference sequence). The CDR3 is 13 residues long. This sequence joins TRBV30 and TRBJ1-5; the match to TRBD1 covers 8 bases. This receptor was taken from a man in his sixties with active or convalescent COVID-19. Material: peripheral blood. The CDR3 DNA follows: TGTGCCTGGAGTCAGGGGGCGGTACAGCCCCAGCATTTT. It codes for CAWSQGAVQPQHF.